One and the same sample provided the 17 T cell receptor beta chains below, sequenced in a study of OX40 agonist ivuxolimab in advanced cancers. Here immunoSEQ multiplex PCR was the method, and the copy in TCRdb shows in-frame clones only, minus some. The data contain 70,000 or so clones, about 82% of them singletons. Source: CD4+ or CD8+ T cells sorted from blood, taken in a trial of the OX40 agonist ivuxolimab. These TCRs come from an adult with an advanced solid tumor such as melanoma, head and neck, liver or kidney cancer.

CDR3 DNA: TGTGCCAGCAGCCGCTTCCATGCAGGGGGCGGCATGAACACTGAAGCTTTCTTT. Amino acid sequence: CASSRFHAGGGMNTEAFF. This chain connects TRBV9 to TRBJ1-1; the match to TRBD1 covers 8 bases. Trimming removed 4 bases from V and 0 bases from J; junction bases left unmatched: 14. Germline V gene sequence: CDR1 SGDLS, CDR2 YYNGEE. The CDR3 extends over 18 amino acids.

The chain has TRBV6-4 and TRBJ2-1; possible D gene TRBD2, 6 bases. Per germline, CDR1 MRHNA and CDR2 SNTAGT. Trimming took 2 bases from V and 6 from J, leaving 14 bases between them. The CDR3 has 15 residues. For the CDR3, the DNA is TGTGCCAGCAGTGACAAAGGCCTGGGGGGCAATGAGCAGTTCTTC. Its translation: CASSDKGLGGNEQFF.

The V and J genes are TRBV19 and TRBJ1-2, with 10 bases aligning to TRBD1. The CDR3 runs to 17 residues. V lost 3 bases and J lost 6; bases outside the gene matches: 13. The germline V gene has CDR1 LNHDA and CDR2 SQIVND (reference sequence). CDR3 bases: TGTGCCAGTAGTATTCTGCGACAGGGGGCGACTGGGAATGGCTACACCTTC. Translating it yields CASSILRQGATGNGYTF.

The J gene is TRBJ2-7, the V gene TRBV19; D is possibly TRBD2 (6 bases). V lost 3 bases and J lost 3, with 9 bases in between. CDR1 and CDR2 from the germline V gene are LNHDA and SQIVND (reference sequence). The CDR3 runs 13 residues. This chain's CDR3 is CASSIGRDYEQYF. CDR3 nucleotides: TGTGCCAGTAGTATCGGGCGGGACTACGAGCAGTACTTC.

This rearrangement joins TRBV18 to TRBJ2-7; no clear D. The CDR3 covers 15 residues. In germline, CDR1 is KGHSH, CDR2 LQKENI. V dropped 4 bases and J dropped 2 bases, with 15 bases sitting between them. CDR3 in amino acids: CASSRSNQAPYEQYV. The CDR3 DNA is TGTGCCAGCTCACGGTCGAATCAGGCCCCCTACGAGCAGTACGTC.

Only a few counts were recorded for this clone. V usage is TRBV7-2 and J usage is TRBJ2-2, with D possibly called TRBD1 or TRBD2 (5 bases each). The germline V gene has CDR1 SGHTA and CDR2 FQGNSA. V was trimmed by 6 bases and J by 0 bases, leaving 14 bases between them. The CDR3 spans 16 residues. CDR3 protein: CASRTGTAANTGELFF. The CDR3 coding sequence is TGTGCCAGCAGGACCGGGACGGCCGCGAACACCGGGGAGCTGTTTTTT.

CDR3 DNA: TGTGCCAGCAGTTTAGCGGGTAGGGACTACGAGCAGTACTTC. Amino acid sequence: CASSLAGRDYEQYF. The chain links TRBV27 to TRBJ2-5; a weak D match, TRBD2 (5 bases). The J call may be wrong; the DNA end is better matched by TRBJ2-7. The CDR3 spans 14 residues. CDR1 MNHEY and CDR2 SMNVEV come from the germline V gene (reference sequence).

J is TRBJ2-7 and V is TRBV19; no clear D gene. Germline V gives CDR1 LNHDA, CDR2 SQIVND (reference sequence). The CDR3 contains 16 residues. V was pared by 4 bases and J by 1 base, with 17 bases between. CDR3 protein: CASSTLWAEKSYEQYF. The CDR3 DNA follows: TGTGCCAGTAGTACCCTTTGGGCGGAGAAATCCTACGAGCAGTACTTC. Filled out from reference TRBV19 and TRBJ2-7, the complete variable domain reads DGGITQSPKYLFRKEGQNVTLSCEQNLNHDAMYWYRQDPGQGLRLIYYSQIVNDFQKGDIAEGYSVSREKKESFPLTVTSAQKNPTAFYLCASSTLWAEKSYEQYFGPGTRLTVT.

The chain uses TRBV29-1 and TRBJ2-5, with D uncertain. The CDR3 extends over 10 amino acids. Trimming removed 4 bases from V and 3 bases from J, with 3 bases in between. CDR1 is SQVTM, CDR2 ANQGSEA, per germline. The CDR3 region has the DNA TGCAGCGTTGCCGAAGAGACCCAGTACTTC. Translation: CSVAEETQYF.

V gene TRBV29-1 combines with J gene TRBJ1-2, with a tentative D call TRBD1 (6 bases). Germline-derived CDR1 and CDR2 are SQVTM and ANQGSEA. The ends were cut back, 5 bases at V and 2 bases at J, with 6 bases in the middle. CDR3 length: 11 residues. Here the CDR3 DNA reads TGCAGCGTTACAGGGAACTATGGCTACACCTTC. Its translation: CSVTGNYGYTF.

V gene TRBV27 combines with J gene TRBJ1-5; D remains unclear. Per germline, CDR1 MNHEY and CDR2 SMNVEV (reference sequence). Trimming removed 6 bases at V and 5 bases at J, with 11 bases between. This CDR3 is built from 13 residues. CDR3 bases: TGTGCCAGCAGCCCGGGCCCCTATCAGCCCCAGCATTTT. It encodes CASSPGPYQPQHF.

The count of this clone is one. This chain joins TRBV4-1 and TRBJ2-3; D ambiguous. The V and J ends lost 0 bases and 1 base respectively, with 8 bases between them. Germline CDR1 MGHRA, CDR2 YSYEKL. This CDR3 region has 15 residues. The CDR3 DNA sequence: TGCGCCAGCAGCCAAGAGGGGTTCGGCACAGATACGCAGTATTTT. It codes for CASSQEGFGTDTQYF.

The V gene is TRBV28, the J gene TRBJ1-2, with 8 bases aligning to TRBD1. V shed 5 bases and J 4 bases; nucleotides not matched to a gene: 12. This CDR3 contains 16 residues. Looked up from germline, CDR1 is MDHEN and CDR2 is SYDVKM. CDR3 sequence: CASSPLHRGGSYGYTF. CDR3 nucleotide sequence: TGTGCCAGCAGTCCCCTTCACAGGGGGGGTTCCTATGGCTACACCTTC.

This rearrangement joins TRBV6-1 to TRBJ1-1; D remains ambiguous. The length of the CDR3 is 13 residues. Germline V gene lookup returns CDR1 MNHNS and CDR2 SASEGT. V dropped 4 bases and J dropped 1 base, with 7 bases sitting between them. DNA of the CDR3: TGTGCCAGCAGTGTCGGATGGAACACTGAAGCTTTCTTT. This gives the protein CASSVGWNTEAFF.

This chain connects TRBV7-9 to TRBJ1-2; D gene unclear. The CDR3 contains 16 residues. In germline, CDR1 is SEHNR, CDR2 FQNEAQ (reference sequence). The V gene lost 1 base and the J gene lost 1 base, with 13 bases spanning the gap. The CDR3 loop reads CASSLDGPDINYGYTF. Here the CDR3 DNA reads TGTGCCAGCAGCTTAGATGGGCCCGACATTAACTATGGCTACACCTTC.

The CDR3 nucleotides read TGTGCCTGGAGCTCTGCCGGCACTGAAGCTTTCTTT. Protein sequence: CAWSSAGTEAFF. The chain joins TRBV30 to TRBJ1-1; D uncertain. This CDR3 has 12 residues. The ends were cut back, 3 bases at V and 4 bases at J, with 9 bases in the middle. The germline gives CDR1 GTSNPN, CDR2 SVGIG (reference sequence).

The genes are TRBV4-3 and TRBJ2-5; D not resolved. Trimming cost V 0 bases and J 2 bases, with 10 bases left between them. The CDR3 runs to 15 residues. Germline V CDR1 and CDR2: LGHNA, YSLEER. This CDR3 reads CASSQDGRIQETQYF. Here the CDR3 DNA reads TGCGCCAGCAGCCAAGACGGACGGATACAAGAGACCCAGTACTTC.